This T cell receptor beta chain was sequenced in a study of blood T cell repertoires in COVID-19. The protocol was immunoSEQ multiplex PCR, while the TCRdb copy is restricted to in-frame clones and leaves out a portion. The sample lists 150,000 to 250,000 clones, 79% occurring once. The CDR3 covers 17 residues. Germline V gene sequence: CDR1 SGHTA, CDR2 FQGNSA. V was clipped by 2 bases and J by 1 base; unmatched bases: 6. This TCR was sampled from a woman aged 40 to 50 with COVID-19, enrolled during active disease. Material for sequencing was peripheral blood. The chain recombines TRBV7-2 with TRBJ1-5; 9 positions match TRBD1. CDR3 sequence reads: CASSLRTGESSNQPQHF. The CDR3 DNA reads as TGTGCCAGCAGCTTAAGGACAGGGGAATCGAGCAATCAGCCCCAGCATTTT.